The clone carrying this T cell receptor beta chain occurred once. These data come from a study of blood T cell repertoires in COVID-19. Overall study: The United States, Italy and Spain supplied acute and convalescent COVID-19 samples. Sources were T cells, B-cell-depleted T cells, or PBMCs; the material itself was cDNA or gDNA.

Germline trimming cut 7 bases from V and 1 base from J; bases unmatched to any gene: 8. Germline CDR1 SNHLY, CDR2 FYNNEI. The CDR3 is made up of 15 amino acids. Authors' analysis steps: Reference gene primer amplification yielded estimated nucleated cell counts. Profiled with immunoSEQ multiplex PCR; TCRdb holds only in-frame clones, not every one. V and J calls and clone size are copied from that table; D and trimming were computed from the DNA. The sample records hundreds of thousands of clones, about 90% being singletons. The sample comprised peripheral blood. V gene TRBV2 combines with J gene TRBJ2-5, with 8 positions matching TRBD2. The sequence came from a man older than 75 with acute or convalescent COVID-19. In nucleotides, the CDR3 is TGTGCCAGCACCCGGGTAGCGGGAATCCAAGAGACCCAGTACTTC. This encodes CASTRVAGIQETQYF.